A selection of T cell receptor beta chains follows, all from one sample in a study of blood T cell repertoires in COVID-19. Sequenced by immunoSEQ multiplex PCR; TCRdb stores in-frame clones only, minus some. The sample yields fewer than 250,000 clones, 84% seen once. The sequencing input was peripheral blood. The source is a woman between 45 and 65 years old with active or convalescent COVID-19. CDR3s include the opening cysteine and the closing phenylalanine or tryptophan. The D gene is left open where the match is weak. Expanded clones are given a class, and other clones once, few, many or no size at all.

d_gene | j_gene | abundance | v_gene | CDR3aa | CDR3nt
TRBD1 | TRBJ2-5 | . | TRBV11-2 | CASSPGTAGGETQYF | TGTGCCAGCAGCCCCGGGACAGCCGGAGGAGAGACCCAGTACTTC
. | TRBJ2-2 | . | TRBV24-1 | CATSVRAGANTGELFF | TGTGCCACCAGTGTAAGGGCAGGGGCGAACACCGGGGAGCTGTTTTTT
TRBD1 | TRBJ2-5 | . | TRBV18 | CASSRTGIETQYF | TGTGCCAGCTCACGGACAGGGATAGAGACCCAGTACTTC
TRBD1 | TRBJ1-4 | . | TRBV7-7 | CASSSGGQGPLFF | TGTGCCAGCAGCTCAGGGGGACAGGGTCCCTTATTTTTT
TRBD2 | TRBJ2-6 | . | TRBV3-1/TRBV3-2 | CASSPGGIRMAGANVLTF | TGTGCCAGCAGCCCCGGGGGGATAAGGATGGCCGGGGCCAACGTCCTGACTTTC
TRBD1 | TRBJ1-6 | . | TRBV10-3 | CAIGATGGESPLHF | TGTGCCATCGGGGCAACAGGGGGAGAATCACCCCTCCACTTT
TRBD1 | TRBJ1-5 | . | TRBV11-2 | CASSLGDRGLGQPQHF | TGTGCCAGCAGCTTAGGTGACAGGGGGCTAGGCCAGCCCCAGCATTTT
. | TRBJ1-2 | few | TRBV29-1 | CSVAQGAGGYGYTF | TGCAGCGTTGCACAGGGTGCCGGCGGCTATGGCTACACCTTC
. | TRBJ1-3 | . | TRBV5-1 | CASSQSTGSGNTIYF | TGCGCCAGCAGCCAATCTACAGGGAGTGGAAACACCATATATTTT
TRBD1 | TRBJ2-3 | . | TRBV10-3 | CAIRGQGVESTDTQYF | TGTGCCATCAGGGGACAGGGAGTGGAAAGCACAGATACGCAGTATTTT
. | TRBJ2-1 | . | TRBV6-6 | CASSYSSPYNEQFF | TGTGCCAGCAGTTACTCGTCTCCCTACAATGAGCAGTTCTTC
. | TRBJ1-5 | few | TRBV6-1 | CASSEEGGSNQPQHF | TGTGCCAGCAGTGAAGAGGGCGGGAGCAATCAGCCCCAGCATTTT
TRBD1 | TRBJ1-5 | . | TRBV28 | CASSRQGNQPQHF | TGTGCCAGCAGTCGACAGGGAAACCAGCCCCAGCATTTT
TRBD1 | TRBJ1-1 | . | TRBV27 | CASSLSGRGMMNTEAFF | TGTGCCAGCAGTTTATCGGGCAGGGGGATGATGAACACTGAAGCTTTCTTT
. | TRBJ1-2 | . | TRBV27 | CASSLGQANYGYTF | TGTGCCAGCAGTTTAGGGCAAGCTAACTATGGCTACACCTTC
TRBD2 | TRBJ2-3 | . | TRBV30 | CAVTSGTSTDTQYF | TGTGCCGTTACTAGCGGGACTAGCACAGATACGCAGTATTTT
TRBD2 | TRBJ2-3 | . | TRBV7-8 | CASSQAGGAPATQYF | TGTGCCAGCAGCCAAGCCGGGGGGGCCCCGGCTACGCAGTATTTT
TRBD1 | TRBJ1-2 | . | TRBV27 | CASGDRYGYTF | TGTGCCAGCGGGGACAGGTATGGCTACACCTTC
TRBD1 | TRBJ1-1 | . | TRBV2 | CASNRAGRGRETEAFF | TGTGCCAGCAATCGAGCGGGCAGGGGGCGAGAAACTGAAGCTTTCTTT
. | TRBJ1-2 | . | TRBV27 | CASSPWAGYGYTF | TGTGCCAGCAGCCCCTGGGCAGGCTATGGCTACACCTTC